This T cell receptor beta chain emerged from a study of blood T cell repertoires in COVID-19. TCRdb's table, derived via immunoSEQ multiplex PCR, lists solely in-frame clones and lacks some. The table lists fewer than 200,000 clones, 79% of them singletons. CDR1 and CDR2 (germline): KGHDR, SFDVKD. Trimming cost V 4 bases and J 3 bases, with 14 bases left between them. This CDR3 comprises 15 residues. The receptor was isolated from a woman in her 70s in a cohort exposed to, infected with or recovered from COVID-19 (not recorded which). The genes are TRBV24-1 and TRBJ2-5; D possibly corresponds to TRBD1 (6 bases). Source material: PBMCs or T cells enriched from blood (not recorded which). The CDR3 region has the DNA TGTGCCACCAGTGAGAACAGGGAATTGGAAGAGACCCAGTACTTC. It translates to CATSENRELEETQYF.